This note documents a single T cell receptor (beta chain) sequence. Its antigen is unknown. This sample stems from a study of OX40 agonist ivuxolimab in advanced cancers. Study information: Recorded diagnoses for dose-escalation patients were hepatocellular carcinoma, melanoma, renal cell or head and neck cancer. Treatment received earlier with anti-PD-1, anti-PD-L1 or anti-CTLA-4 agents was allowed, and over 35% had some. Regarding the study as a whole: CD4+ and CD8+ blood T cells expanded clonally by week 6 at 0.1 to 3.0 mg/kg. Some of the nonresponding patients also showed low levels of normalized T-cell clonal expansion.

The germline V and J ends were trimmed by 6 bases and 1 base, with 15 bases remaining between them. The CDR3 consists of 14 residues. Germline V gives CDR1 GTSNPN, CDR2 SVGIG (reference sequence). Clones were sequenced by immunoSEQ multiplex PCR, and TCRdb holds only the in-frame ones, with some missing. The sample records some 74,000 clones, roughly 90% being singletons. The chain has TRBV30 and TRBJ1-2; D possibly corresponds to TRBD1 (6 bases). Sequenced here: CD4+ or CD8+ T cells sorted from blood, sampled in a trial of the OX40 agonist ivuxolimab. The source of this sequence is an adult with an advanced solid tumor such as melanoma, head and neck, liver or kidney cancer. CDR3: CACRQAPGNYGYTF. The CDR3 DNA is TGTGCCTGTCGACAGGCTCCGGGTAACTATGGCTACACCTTC.